The rows below give T cell receptor beta chains drawn from one sample of a study of T cell responses to AZD1222 COVID-19 vaccine. Sequencing used immunoSEQ multiplex PCR; TCRdb keeps in-frame clones, though not all of them. This sample has 100,000 to 150,000 clones, with 89% found just once. Specimen: peripheral blood, collected on day 0 of AZD1222 vaccination. These receptors all stem from an adult in good health. CDR3s leave out the opening cysteine and the closing phenylalanine or tryptophan.

TRBV5-4 ASSLPGELYGYT
TRBV18 ASSPNSPTNEKLF
TRBV5-1 ASSLGTDYGYT
TRBV29-1 SVAWTGGTGANVLT
TRBV5-6 ASTRSMGSSNQPQH
TRBV6-5 ASSRQGAHGTEAF
TRBV28 ASSLTLGTQPQH
TRBV7-8 ASSAGGRGSYNEQF
TRBV12-3/TRBV12-4 ASSPRGYGYT
TRBV11-2 ASIHGQGTYEQY
TRBV5-1 ASSQQEGTEAF
TRBV29-1 SQSPGLAGGEQF
TRBV28 ASSLGQGYEKLF
TRBV5-5 ASSLSGRDPYEQY
TRBV12-3/TRBV12-4 ASRRTGDREAF
TRBV7-2 ASSLDPSYEQY
TRBV5-5 ASTLTGQGQF
TRBV18 ASSPPSRETQY
TRBV6-5 ASGGNYEQY
TRBV19 ASKDWAGGSYNEQF
TRBV10-3 AISEDSPWGYT
TRBV3-1/TRBV3-2 ASSHGGQDVGYNEQF
TRBV30 ASVRTLVSGGYT
TRBV10-3 AIKQGLAGAKAYNEQF
TRBV6-2/TRBV6-3 ASSSNLLSSYNEQF
TRBV7-2 ASSLIQETQY
TRBV5-4 ASSFGRQSQETQY
TRBV30 AWSVDSYNSPLH
TRBV6-6 ASRMMNTEAF
TRBV11-2 ASSSFSSPLH
TRBV30 AWSDPGTVSEQY
TRBV5-6 ASSLGDIPTNEKLF
TRBV10-3 AISESNAVRGNSYNEQF
TRBV11-2 ASSYRALHPTDTQY
TRBV28 ASSPSLAGLSYEQY
TRBV15 ATSRDFERDELSSYNEQF
TRBV5-6 ASSLTGGLLVDTQY
TRBV7-2 ASSLVLRGAQETQY
TRBV12-5 ASGLRDLPDHLLREQY
TRBV6-5 AGEKGQQETQY
TRBV11-3 ASSPGTSGVNEQL